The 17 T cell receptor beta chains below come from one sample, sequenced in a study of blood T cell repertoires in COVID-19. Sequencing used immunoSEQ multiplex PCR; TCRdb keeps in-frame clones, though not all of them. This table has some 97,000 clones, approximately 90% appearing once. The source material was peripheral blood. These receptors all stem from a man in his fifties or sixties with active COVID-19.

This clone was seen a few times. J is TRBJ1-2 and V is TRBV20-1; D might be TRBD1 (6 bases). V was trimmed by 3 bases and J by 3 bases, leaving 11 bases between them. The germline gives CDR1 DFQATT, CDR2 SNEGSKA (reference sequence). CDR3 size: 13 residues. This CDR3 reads CSASWGRDYGYTF. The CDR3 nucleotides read TGCAGTGCTAGTTGGGGGCGCGACTATGGCTACACCTTC.

The CDR3 here is CASGLTDRDYEQYV. CDR3 bases: TGTGCTAGTGGTTTAACAGACAGAGACTACGAGCAGTACGTC. J is TRBJ2-7 and V is TRBV12-5, with D perhaps TRBD1 (5 bases). Germline loops: CDR1 LGHNT, CDR2 FRNRAP. This CDR3 contains 14 residues. V was shortened by 3 bases and J by 3 bases, with 12 bases between the two germline ends.

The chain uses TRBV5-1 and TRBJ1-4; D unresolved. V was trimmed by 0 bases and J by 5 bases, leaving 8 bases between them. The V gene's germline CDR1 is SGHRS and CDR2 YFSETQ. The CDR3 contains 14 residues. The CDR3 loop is CASSLERGNEKLFF. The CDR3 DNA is TGCGCCAGCAGCTTGGAAAGAGGGAATGAAAAACTGTTTTTT.

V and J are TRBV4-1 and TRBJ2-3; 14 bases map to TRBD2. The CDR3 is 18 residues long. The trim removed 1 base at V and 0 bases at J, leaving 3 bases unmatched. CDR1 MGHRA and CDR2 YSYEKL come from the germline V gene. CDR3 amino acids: CASSQGLAGGSSTDTQYF. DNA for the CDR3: TGCGCCAGCAGCCAAGGACTAGCGGGGGGGTCTAGCACAGATACGCAGTATTTT.

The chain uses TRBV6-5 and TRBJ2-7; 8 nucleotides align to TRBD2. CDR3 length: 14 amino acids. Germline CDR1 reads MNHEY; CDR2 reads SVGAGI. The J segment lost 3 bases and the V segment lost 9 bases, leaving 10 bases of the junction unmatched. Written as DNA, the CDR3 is TGTGCCAGTAAGATTAGCGGGGCGAACTACGAGCAGTACTTC. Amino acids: CASKISGANYEQYF.

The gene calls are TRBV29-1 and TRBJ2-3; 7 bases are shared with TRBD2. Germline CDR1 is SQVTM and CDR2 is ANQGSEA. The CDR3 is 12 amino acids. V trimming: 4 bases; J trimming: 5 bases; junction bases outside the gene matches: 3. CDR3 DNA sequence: TGCAGCGTTGGAGTAGCGGGAGATACGCAGTATTTT. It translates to CSVGVAGDTQYF.

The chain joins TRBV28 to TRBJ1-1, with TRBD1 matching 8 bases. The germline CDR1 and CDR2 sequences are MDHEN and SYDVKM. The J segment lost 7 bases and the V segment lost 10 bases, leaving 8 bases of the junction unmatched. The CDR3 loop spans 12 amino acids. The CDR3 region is CATWTGRGEAFF. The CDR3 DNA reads TGTGCCACTTGGACAGGGAGGGGTGAAGCTTTCTTT.

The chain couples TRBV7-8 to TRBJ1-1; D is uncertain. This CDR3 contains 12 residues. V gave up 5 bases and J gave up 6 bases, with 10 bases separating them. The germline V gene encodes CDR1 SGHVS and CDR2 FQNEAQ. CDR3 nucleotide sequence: TGTGCCAGCAGCCTCGGAGCTCCTGAAGCTTTCTTT. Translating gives CASSLGAPEAFF.

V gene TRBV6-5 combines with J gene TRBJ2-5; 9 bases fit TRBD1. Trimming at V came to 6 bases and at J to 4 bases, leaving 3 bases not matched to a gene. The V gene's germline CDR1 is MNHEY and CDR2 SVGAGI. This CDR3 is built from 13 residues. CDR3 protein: CASRGTGRETQYF. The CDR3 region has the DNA TGTGCCAGCAGGGGGACAGGGAGAGAGACCCAGTACTTC.

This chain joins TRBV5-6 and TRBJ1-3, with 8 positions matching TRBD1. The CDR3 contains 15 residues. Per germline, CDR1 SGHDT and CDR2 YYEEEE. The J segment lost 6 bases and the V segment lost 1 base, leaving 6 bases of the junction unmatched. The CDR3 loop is CASSLFDRGENTIYF. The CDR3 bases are TGTGCCAGCAGCTTGTTTGACAGGGGTGAAAACACCATATATTTT. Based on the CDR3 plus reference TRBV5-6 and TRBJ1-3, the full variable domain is DAGVTQSPTHLIKTRGQQVTLRCSPKSGHDTVSWYQQALGQGPQFIFQYYEEEERQRGNFPDRFSGHQFPNYSSELNVNALLLGDSALYLCASSLFDRGENTIYFGEGSWLTVV.

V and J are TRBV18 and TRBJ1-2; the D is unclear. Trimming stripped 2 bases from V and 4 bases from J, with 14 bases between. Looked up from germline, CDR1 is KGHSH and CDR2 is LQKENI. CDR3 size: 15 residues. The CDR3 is CASSPGGGESYGYTF. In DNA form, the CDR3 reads TGTGCCAGCTCACCAGGAGGCGGGGAGAGCTATGGCTACACCTTC.

The CDR3 DNA is TGTGCCAGTAGTAACGACAGGGGGCGAGAGACCCAGTACTTC. Its protein is CASSNDRGRETQYF. The chain recombines TRBV19 with TRBJ2-5; 10 nucleotides line up with TRBD1. CDR3 size: 14 residues. Germline CDR1 LNHDA, CDR2 SQIVND (reference sequence). The J segment lost 4 bases and the V segment lost 4 bases, leaving 3 bases of the junction unmatched.

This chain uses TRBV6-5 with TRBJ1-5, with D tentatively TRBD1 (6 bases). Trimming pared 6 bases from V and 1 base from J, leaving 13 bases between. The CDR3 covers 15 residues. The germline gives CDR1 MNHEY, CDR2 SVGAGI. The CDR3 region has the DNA TGTGCCAGCAGCTCTACAGGGATCAGCAATCAGCCCCAGCATTTT. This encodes CASSSTGISNQPQHF.

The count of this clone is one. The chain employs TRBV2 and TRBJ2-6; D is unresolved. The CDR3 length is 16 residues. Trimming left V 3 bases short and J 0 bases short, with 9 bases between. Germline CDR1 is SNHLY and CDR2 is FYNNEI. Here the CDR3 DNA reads TGTGCCAGCAGTGACCCCCGGAGCTCTGGGGCCAACGTCCTGACTTTC. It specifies CASSDPRSSGANVLTF.

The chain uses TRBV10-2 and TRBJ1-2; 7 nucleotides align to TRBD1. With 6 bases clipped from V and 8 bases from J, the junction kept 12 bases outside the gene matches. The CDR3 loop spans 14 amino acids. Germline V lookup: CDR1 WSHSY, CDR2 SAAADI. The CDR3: CASSGTALLDGYTF. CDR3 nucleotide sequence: TGCGCCAGCAGCGGGACAGCACTATTGGACGGCTACACCTTC.

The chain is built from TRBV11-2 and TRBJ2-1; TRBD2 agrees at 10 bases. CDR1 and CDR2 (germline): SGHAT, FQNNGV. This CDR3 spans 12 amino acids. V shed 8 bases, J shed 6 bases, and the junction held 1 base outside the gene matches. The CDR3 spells CASQRGGNEQFF. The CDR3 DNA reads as TGTGCCAGCCAGCGGGGGGGCAATGAGCAGTTCTTC.

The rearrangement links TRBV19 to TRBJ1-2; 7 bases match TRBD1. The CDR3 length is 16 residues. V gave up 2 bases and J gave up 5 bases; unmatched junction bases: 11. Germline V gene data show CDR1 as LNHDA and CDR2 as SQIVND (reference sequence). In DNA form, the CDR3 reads TGTGCCAGTAGTATACTGAACAGGGGTGAGGGGTATGGCTACACCTTC. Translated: CASSILNRGEGYGYTF.